This T cell receptor (beta chain) was identified during a study of regulatory T cells in long-lasting Graves disease. Inclusive of both ends, the CDR3 amounts to 11 amino acids. The germline CDR1 and CDR2 sequences are MNHEY and SMNVEV (reference sequence). This clonotype was recorded a few times. Its target is unknown. This sequence may be a read error, since a much larger clone differs from it by one base. As the CDR3 is not closed by the conserved phenylalanine or tryptophan, this likely results from a read error. The limits of the CDR3 on the DNA are not certain, so only TCRdb's listed CDR3 is given. The study's findings and limits: Lower TCR diversity was seen in persistent Graves' patients than in newly diagnosed ones.

Described time point: newly diagnosed GD, antithyroid drugs for less than 3 months. The TCR library was made from RNA extracted from PBMCs. Tubes containing EDTA received 8 to 9.5 milliliters of drawn peripheral blood. Building the TCR beta libraries relied on iRepertoire HTBI primers, and CDR3 regions underwent Arm-PCR. TCRdb ran MiXCR on the multiplex PCR reads and lists one entry per CDR3 protein. The table has approximately 300,000 distinct CDR3 sequences, 18% seen once; the top ten hold around 36%. The specimen was peripheral blood mononuclear cells (PBMCs), collected at new diagnosis, from a patient treated with antithyroid drugs. The clonotype comes from a female donor with Graves disease. The rearrangement uses TRBV27 and TRBJ2-1; the D segment call TRBD1 is taken from the table without a DNA check. This CDR3 reads CASTGGDTQYL.